This note documents a single T cell receptor beta chain sequence. The ends were cut back, 3 bases at V and 8 bases at J, with 10 bases in the middle. Germline CDR1 GTSNPN, CDR2 SVGIG (reference sequence). CDR3 length: 11 amino acids. The sample originates from a study of PD-L1 blockade in urothelial cancer. The wider study: Blood was analyzed 3 weeks (second dose) and 6 weeks after treatment start. A median blood sample held approximately 150,000 T cells and about 89,000 unique TCRs.

Time point given: peripheral blood 6 weeks after treatment start. Produced via immunoSEQ multiplex PCR; TCRdb's table is partial and in-frame only. Of fewer than 30,000 clones in the sample, around 80% were seen once. Sequenced here: PBMCs, sampled around atezolizumab (anti-PD-L1) treatment. The V call is TRBV30, the J call TRBJ1-2, with D maybe TRBD1 (5 bases). The sequence was collected from a man aged 70 or older with urothelial cancer. CDR3 amino acids: CAWRGRGGYTF. Written as DNA, the CDR3 is TGTGCCTGGAGGGGGCGAGGAGGCTACACCTTC.